The source of this TCR beta chain is a study of blood T cell repertoires in COVID-19. Study-wide context: Sample material is recorded as cDNA or gDNA derived from T cells, B-cell-depleted T cells, or PBMCs.

Per the study methods: The assay estimated nucleated cells by amplifying reference gene primers. Libraries were prepared by immunoSEQ multiplex PCR; TCRdb keeps only in-frame clonotypes and omits some of them. The DNA was the basis for D and trimming; V, J and clone size are from that table. In the table there are 200,000 to 250,000 clones, 84% of which are singletons. This clone was picked up one time. CDR1 LGHNA and CDR2 YSLEER come from the germline V gene. The CDR3 contains 15 residues. The ends were cut back, 2 bases at V and 5 bases at J, with 12 bases in the middle. Enrollees, roughly 18 to 90 years old, lived in 24 US areas.

The J gene is TRBJ2-2, the V gene TRBV4-3; the D gene is possibly TRBD2 (6 bases). The receptor comes from a man in his fifties or sixties who had recovered from COVID-19. Sequenced material: PBMCs or T cells enriched from blood (not recorded which). This chain's CDR3 is CASSQLGTPTGELFF. CDR3 sequence (DNA): TGCGCCAGCAGCCAATTGGGGACTCCGACCGGGGAGCTGTTTTTT.